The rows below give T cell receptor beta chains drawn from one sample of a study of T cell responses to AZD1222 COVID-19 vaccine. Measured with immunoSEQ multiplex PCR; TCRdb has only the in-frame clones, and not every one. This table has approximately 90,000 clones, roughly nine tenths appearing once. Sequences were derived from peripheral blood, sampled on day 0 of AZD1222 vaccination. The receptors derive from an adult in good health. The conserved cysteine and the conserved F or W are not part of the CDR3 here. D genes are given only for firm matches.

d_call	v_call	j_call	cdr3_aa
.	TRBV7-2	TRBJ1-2	ASSPRVDLSGYT
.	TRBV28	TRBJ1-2	ASSSRGGNYGYT
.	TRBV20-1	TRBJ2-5	SASRGGETQY
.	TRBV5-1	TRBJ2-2	ASSLAFNSPGGGELF
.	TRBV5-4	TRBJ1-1	ASSLGRGAAF
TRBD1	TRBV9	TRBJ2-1	ASSGARDRRGVDEQF
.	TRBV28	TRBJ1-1	ASSHPGVYTEAF
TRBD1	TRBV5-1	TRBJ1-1	ASSSKDRWNTEAF
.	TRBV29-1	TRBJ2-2	SGGTQTGELF
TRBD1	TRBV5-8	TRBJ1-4	ASSWTGFEKLF
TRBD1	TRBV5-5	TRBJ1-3	ASSSGQAPGNTIY
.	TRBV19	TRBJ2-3	ASRNAGPPDDTQY
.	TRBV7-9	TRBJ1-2	ASSGGNYGYT
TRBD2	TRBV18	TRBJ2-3	ASSPLPRGGLTDTQY
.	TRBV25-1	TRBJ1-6	ASKSRGAYNSPLH
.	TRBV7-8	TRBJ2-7	ASSLGIPGGRIYEQY
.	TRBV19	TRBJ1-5	ASSIDGGQGPYSNQPQH
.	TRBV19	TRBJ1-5	ASSRDLRGNQPQH
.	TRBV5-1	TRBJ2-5	ASSLWARDVQETQY
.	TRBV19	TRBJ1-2	ASSIEAGDGYT
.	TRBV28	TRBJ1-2	AASPGANYGYT
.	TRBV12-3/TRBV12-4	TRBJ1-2	ASSSGRVYGYT
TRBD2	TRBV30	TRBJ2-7	AWRTSGRAGFNEQY
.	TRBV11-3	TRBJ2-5	ASSLSVRQTQY
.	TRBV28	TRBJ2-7	ASSFFGSSYEQY
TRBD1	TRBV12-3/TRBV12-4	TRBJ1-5	ASSQTGDQPQH
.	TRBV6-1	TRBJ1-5	ASSESGQGQPQH
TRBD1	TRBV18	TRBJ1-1	ASSPPPGGAEAF
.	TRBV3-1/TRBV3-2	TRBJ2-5	ASSQGGGRGETQY
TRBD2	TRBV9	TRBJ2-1	ASSVGLAGRYYNEQF
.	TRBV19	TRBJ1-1	ASSINTEAF
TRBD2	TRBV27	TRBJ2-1	ASSAMTSGFYNEQF